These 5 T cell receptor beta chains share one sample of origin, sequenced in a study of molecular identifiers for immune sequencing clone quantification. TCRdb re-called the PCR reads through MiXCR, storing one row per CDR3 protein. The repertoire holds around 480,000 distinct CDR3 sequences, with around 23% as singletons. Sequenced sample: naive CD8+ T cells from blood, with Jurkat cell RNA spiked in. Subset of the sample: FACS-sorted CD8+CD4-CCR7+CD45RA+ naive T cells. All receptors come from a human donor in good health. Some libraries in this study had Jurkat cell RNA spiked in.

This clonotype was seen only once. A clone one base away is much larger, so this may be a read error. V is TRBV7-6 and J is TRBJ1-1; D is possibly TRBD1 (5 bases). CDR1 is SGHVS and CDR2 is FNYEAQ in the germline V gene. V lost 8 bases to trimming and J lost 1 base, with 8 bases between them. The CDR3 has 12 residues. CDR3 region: CASVGTNTEAFF. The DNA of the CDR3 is TGTGCCAGCGTGGGGACGAACACTGAAGCTTTCTTT.

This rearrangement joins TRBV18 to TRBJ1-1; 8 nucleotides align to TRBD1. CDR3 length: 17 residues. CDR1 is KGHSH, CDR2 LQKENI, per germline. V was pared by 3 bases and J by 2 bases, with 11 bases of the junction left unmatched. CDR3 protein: CASSPWDRSLANTEAFF. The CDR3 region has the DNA TGTGCCAGCTCACCTTGGGACAGGTCACTGGCTAACACTGAAGCTTTCTTT.

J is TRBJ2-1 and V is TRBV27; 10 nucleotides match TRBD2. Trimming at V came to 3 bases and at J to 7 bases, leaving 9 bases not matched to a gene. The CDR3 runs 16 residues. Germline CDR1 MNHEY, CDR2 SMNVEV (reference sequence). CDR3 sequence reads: CASSFLLAGGGNEQFF. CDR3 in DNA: TGTGCCAGCAGTTTCCTCTTAGCGGGAGGAGGTAATGAGCAGTTCTTC.

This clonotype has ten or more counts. The CDR3 region has the DNA TGTGCCAGCAGTCCCGGGGACAGGAGCTACGAGCAGTACTTC. As protein: CASSPGDRSYEQYF. The chain has TRBV28 and TRBJ2-7; the match to TRBD1 covers 8 bases. The CDR3 totals 14 residues. Losses at the gene ends were 5 bases for V and 3 bases for J; bases not matched to a gene: 6. CDR1 and CDR2 from the germline V gene are MDHEN and SYDVKM.

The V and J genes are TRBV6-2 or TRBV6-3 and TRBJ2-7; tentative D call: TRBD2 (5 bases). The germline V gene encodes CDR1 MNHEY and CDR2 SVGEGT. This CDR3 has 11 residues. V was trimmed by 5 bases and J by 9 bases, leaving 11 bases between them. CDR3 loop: CASSPFSVQYF. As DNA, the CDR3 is TGTGCCAGCAGTCCTTTTAGCGTGCAGTACTTC.